What follows are 24 T cell receptor beta chains derived from one specimen sequenced in a study of ipilimumab plus nivolumab after autologous stem cell transplantation. Assay: immunoSEQ multiplex PCR; the TCRdb copy retains only in-frame clones and omits some. The repertoire consists of about 83,000 clones, with under 85% occurring once and the leading ten covering roughly 2%. The input for sequencing was PBMCs, taken in a trial of ipilimumab plus nivolumab as post-transplant consolidation. The source of these receptors is a male donor with diffuse large B-cell lymphoma.

This clone has only one observation. The V call is TRBV2, the J call TRBJ1-5, with a weak D call TRBD1 (6 bases). This CDR3 is 15 amino acids long. V was cut by 0 bases and J by 4 bases, with 10 bases left in between. The germline CDR1 and CDR2 sequences are SNHLY and FYNNEI. CDR3 protein: CASSEARGANQPQHF. The CDR3 DNA reads as TGTGCCAGCAGTGAAGCGCGGGGGGCGAATCAGCCCCAGCATTTT. The variable domain in full, with the rest retrieved from reference TRBV2 and TRBJ1-5, is EPEVTQTPSHQVTQMGQEVILRCVPISNHLYFYWYRQILGQKVEFLVSFYNNEISEKSEIFDDQFSVERPDGSNFTLKIRSTKLEDSAMYFCASSEARGANQPQHFGDGTRLSIL.

This chain links TRBV2 with TRBJ1-1; TRBD1 matches at 8 bases. With V trimmed by 8 bases and J by 1 base, 6 bases remained unmatched. Germline CDR1 SNHLY, CDR2 FYNNEI. This CDR3 contains 14 residues. CDR3 DNA sequence: TGTGCCAGCCGTAGAGACAGGGGGAACACTGAAGCTTTCTTT. It encodes CASRRDRGNTEAFF.

The chain couples TRBV2 to TRBJ2-2; perhaps TRBD1 as D (6 bases). CDR1 and CDR2 from the germline V gene are SNHLY and FYNNEI. The CDR3 loop spans 13 amino acids. Trimming took 6 bases from V and 5 from J, leaving 10 bases between them. This CDR3 is CASRAGVTGELFF. The CDR3 DNA follows: TGTGCCAGCAGAGCAGGGGTGACCGGGGAGCTGTTTTTT.

Only a few counts were recorded for this clone. The V call is TRBV19, the J call TRBJ1-1, with 8 bases identical to TRBD1. J lost 11 bases, V lost 4 bases, and 21 bases had no gene match. The CDR3 runs 17 residues. In germline, CDR1 is LNHDA, CDR2 SQIVND (reference sequence). The CDR3 spells CASSRGLTGASLLEAFF. Here the CDR3 DNA reads TGTGCCAGTAGTAGGGGTTTGACAGGGGCTTCCCTCCTTGAGGCTTTCTTT.

This clone was seen just once. This chain connects TRBV7-2 to TRBJ2-1, with a weak D call TRBD1 (7 bases). The CDR3 has 15 residues. V lost 1 base, J lost 3 bases, and 10 bases lay in between. Germline assignment: CDR1 SGHTA and CDR2 FQGNSA. The CDR3 sequence is CASSLDQGGYNEQFF. CDR3 bases: TGTGCCAGCAGCTTAGATCAGGGGGGCTACAATGAGCAGTTCTTC.

The rearrangement uses TRBV5-1 and TRBJ2-1; 14 bases align to TRBD2. The CDR3 totals 18 residues. Germline CDR1 and CDR2: SGHRS and YFSETQ. V lost 4 bases, J lost 6 bases, and 12 bases stayed unmatched. The CDR3 nucleotides read TGCGCCAGCAGCCCCCCGGGACTAGCGGGGGCGAGGGGCAATGAGCAGTTCTTC. Protein product: CASSPPGLAGARGNEQFF.

The chain recombines TRBV7-9 with TRBJ2-7; weak D call: TRBD1 (6 bases). The CDR3 sequence is 12 residues long. CDR1 and CDR2 from the germline V gene are SEHNR and FQNEAQ (reference sequence). Trimming cost V 5 bases and J 5 bases, with 10 bases left between them. The CDR3 bases are TGTGCCAGCAGCGTAACAGGGAACGAGCAGTACTTC. It codes for CASSVTGNEQYF.

Only a few counts were recorded for this clone. V usage is TRBV5-4 and J usage is TRBJ1-2; D is uncertain. Trimming shortened V by 0 bases and J by 7 bases, and 7 bases separated the two germline ends. CDR3 size: 12 residues. Germline CDR1 and CDR2: SGHNT and YYREEE (reference sequence). The CDR3 nucleotides read TGTGCCAGCAGCTTGGTGGAGGTTGGCTACACCTTC. Protein product: CASSLVEVGYTF.

This rearrangement joins TRBV5-1 to TRBJ1-4, with D unclear. The CDR3 covers 14 residues. Germline V gene lookup returns CDR1 SGHRS and CDR2 YFSETQ. Trimming cost V 4 bases and J 8 bases, with 15 bases left between them. The CDR3 spells CASSHPNEKEKLFF. The CDR3, as DNA: TGCGCCAGCAGCCACCCGAATGAGAAGGAAAAACTGTTTTTT.

The chain combines TRBV7-8 with TRBJ1-5; D call uncertain. V gave up 3 bases and J gave up 3 bases, with 3 bases separating them. The germline V gene encodes CDR1 SGHVS and CDR2 FQNEAQ. This CDR3 spans 12 amino acids. The CDR3 protein is CASSLTNQPQHF. CDR3 nucleotides: TGTGCCAGCAGCTTGACCAATCAGCCCCAGCATTTT.

The chain employs TRBV14 and TRBJ1-5; D gene ambiguous. The germline CDR1 and CDR2 sequences are SGHDN and FVKESK. The V gene lost 0 bases and the J gene lost 3 bases, with 6 bases spanning the gap. CDR3 length: 14 amino acids. The chain's CDR3 is CASSQEGNNQPQHF. The CDR3 DNA is TGTGCCAGCAGCCAAGAAGGGAACAATCAGCCCCAGCATTTT.

V is TRBV5-1 and J is TRBJ2-5, with D possibly TRBD1 on 7 matching bases. This CDR3 region has 14 residues. The ends were cut back, 0 bases at V and 3 bases at J, with 9 bases in the middle. Germline V lookup: CDR1 SGHRS, CDR2 YFSETQ. CDR3 sequence reads: CASSLAGGKETQYF. DNA of the CDR3: TGCGCCAGCAGCTTGGCAGGGGGGAAAGAGACCCAGTACTTC.

This clone has just one count. The chain recombines TRBV4-1 with TRBJ1-5; D may be TRBD1 (6 bases). This CDR3 is 17 amino acids long. Trimming took off 1 base at V and 4 bases at J, with 17 bases between the two ends. Germline CDR1 MGHRA, CDR2 YSYEKL. Here the CDR3 reads CASSQVPGTSNNQPQHF. The CDR3 DNA reads TGCGCCAGCAGCCAAGTCCCGGGGACATCGAATAATCAGCCCCAGCATTTT.

This chain uses TRBV7-2 with TRBJ1-4; 7 nucleotides match TRBD1. CDR1 and CDR2 (germline): SGHTA, FQGNSA. Trimming removed 5 bases from V and 5 bases from J; junction bases left unmatched: 8. This CDR3 comprises 15 residues. In nucleotides, the CDR3 is TGTGCCAGCAGCGCCAACAGGGGTAGAAATGAAAAACTGTTTTTT. This encodes CASSANRGRNEKLFF.

This rearrangement joins TRBV29-1 to TRBJ1-2, with D tentatively TRBD1 (5 bases). Germline V gene sequence: CDR1 SQVTM, CDR2 ANQGSEA. V gave up 4 bases and J gave up 8 bases, with 14 bases separating them. The CDR3 is 12 residues long. In DNA, the CDR3 is TGCAGCGTTGTATGGGGGGTGAGGGGCTACACCTTC. It translates to CSVVWGVRGYTF.

This chain connects TRBV9 to TRBJ1-5; D is unclear. This CDR3 has 14 residues. CDR1 SGDLS and CDR2 YYNGEE come from the germline V gene. V gave up 3 bases and J gave up 1 base, with 8 bases separating them. The CDR3 coding sequence is TGTGCCAGCAGCGCCCTCGACAGCAATCAGCCCCAGCATTTT. This codes for CASSALDSNQPQHF. Full variable domain (missing parts from reference TRBV9 and TRBJ1-5): DSGVTQTPKHLITATGQRVTLRCSPRSGDLSVYWYQQSLDQGLQFLIQYYNGEERAKGNILERFSAQQFPDLHSELNLSSLELGDSALYFCASSALDSNQPQHFGDGTRLSIL.

The chain carries TRBV5-8 and TRBJ2-3; 16 bases match TRBD2. CDR3 length: 17 amino acids. CDR1 and CDR2 from the germline V gene are SGHTS and YDEGEE. The V segment lost 4 bases and the J segment 3 bases; nucleotides outside the gene matches: 5. The CDR3 protein is CASSQPGLAGGTDTQYF. The CDR3 nucleotides are TGTGCCAGCAGCCAGCCGGGACTAGCGGGGGGGACAGATACGCAGTATTTT.

The J gene is TRBJ1-2, the V gene TRBV7-9; 9 nucleotides align to TRBD1. The length of the CDR3 is 16 residues. V dropped 1 base and J dropped 1; count of bases not matched to a gene: 4. From germline, CDR1 is SEHNR and CDR2 FQNEAQ (reference sequence). In nucleotides, the CDR3 is TGTGCCAGCAGCTTAGGATCGACAGGGGGTAACTATGGCTACACCTTC. Translated, it gives CASSLGSTGGNYGYTF.

V usage is TRBV28 and J usage is TRBJ2-1; 7 nucleotides match TRBD2. The CDR3 extends over 15 amino acids. The ends lost 5 bases at V and 10 bases at J; junction bases unmatched: 14. Germline lookup yields CDR1 MDHEN and CDR2 SYDVKM. Written as DNA, the CDR3 is TGTGCCAGCAGTCGACTGGCGGGGGTCCGAGAGGAGCAGTTCTTC. Protein sequence: CASSRLAGVREEQFF.

The V call is TRBV6-5, the J call TRBJ2-7; the D gene is possibly TRBD2 (5 bases). Germline CDR1 reads MNHEY; CDR2 reads SVGAGI. CDR3 size: 12 residues. V was pared by 5 bases and J by 0 bases, with 5 bases between. The CDR3 here is CASSTSSYEQYF. CDR3 in DNA: TGTGCCAGCAGTACTAGCTCCTACGAGCAGTACTTC.

This clone was observed once. The chain joins TRBV4-1 to TRBJ2-5; 8 bases line up with TRBD1. Germline lookup yields CDR1 MGHRA and CDR2 YSYEKL. The CDR3 length is 16 residues. V gave up 2 bases and J gave up 1 base; unmatched junction bases: 6. The CDR3 bases are TGCGCCAGCAGCCAAAGATCGGGGACAGGCCAAGAGACCCAGTACTTC. Translating gives CASSQRSGTGQETQYF.

The chain uses TRBV7-6 and TRBJ2-2, with D maybe TRBD1 (5 bases). CDR1 and CDR2 from the germline V gene are SGHVS and FNYEAQ. CDR3 length: 15 residues. V was clipped by 5 bases and J by 0 bases, with 10 bases between them. The CDR3 DNA reads TGTGCCAGCAGCGGCAGGGCCCCGAACACCGGGGAGCTGTTTTTT. Amino acid sequence: CASSGRAPNTGELFF.

The chain combines TRBV6-1 with TRBJ2-7; D remains unclear. The V and J ends lost 2 bases and 9 bases respectively, with 11 bases between them. Germline V gives CDR1 MNHNS, CDR2 SASEGT. This CDR3 region has 12 residues. CDR3 residues: CASSESGLGQYF. CDR3 sequence (DNA): TGTGCCAGCAGTGAATCTGGGCTGGGGCAGTACTTC.

The chain links TRBV9 to TRBJ2-3; 11 bases agree with TRBD2. This CDR3 spans 16 amino acids. V lost 4 bases to trimming and J lost 4 bases; unmatched junction nucleotides: 8. CDR1 SGDLS and CDR2 YYNGEE come from the germline V gene. CDR3: CASSFSVAGGADTQYF. For the CDR3, the DNA is TGTGCCAGCAGCTTCAGTGTAGCGGGGGGGGCAGATACGCAGTATTTT.